This TCR beta chain was sequenced for a study of monozygotic twins with inflammatory bowel disease. With respect to this clonotype: Its specificity is not known.

Notes on the study in general: Whereas healthy co-twins had higher TCRbeta diversity (inverse Simpson), IBD patients had lower diversity. Between concordant and discordant twins, repertoire similarity failed to differ, a result that limited power may explain.

TCRdb re-analyzed the 5' RACE reads; it lists each CDR3 protein once, without DNA. The table lists about 450,000 distinct CDR3 sequences. CDR1 is KGHDR and CDR2 is SFDVKD in the germline V gene. CDR3 size: 14 residues. Whole-blood total RNA was extracted without T cell sorting. This receptor was taken from a human donor with ulcerative colitis or Crohn's disease, or a healthy co-twin of an affected twin (not recorded which). The sample comprised blood. This chain joins TRBV24-1 and TRBJ2-5; there is no DNA to check the TCRdb D call of TRBD2. This chain's CDR3 is CATSDWEEAETQYF.